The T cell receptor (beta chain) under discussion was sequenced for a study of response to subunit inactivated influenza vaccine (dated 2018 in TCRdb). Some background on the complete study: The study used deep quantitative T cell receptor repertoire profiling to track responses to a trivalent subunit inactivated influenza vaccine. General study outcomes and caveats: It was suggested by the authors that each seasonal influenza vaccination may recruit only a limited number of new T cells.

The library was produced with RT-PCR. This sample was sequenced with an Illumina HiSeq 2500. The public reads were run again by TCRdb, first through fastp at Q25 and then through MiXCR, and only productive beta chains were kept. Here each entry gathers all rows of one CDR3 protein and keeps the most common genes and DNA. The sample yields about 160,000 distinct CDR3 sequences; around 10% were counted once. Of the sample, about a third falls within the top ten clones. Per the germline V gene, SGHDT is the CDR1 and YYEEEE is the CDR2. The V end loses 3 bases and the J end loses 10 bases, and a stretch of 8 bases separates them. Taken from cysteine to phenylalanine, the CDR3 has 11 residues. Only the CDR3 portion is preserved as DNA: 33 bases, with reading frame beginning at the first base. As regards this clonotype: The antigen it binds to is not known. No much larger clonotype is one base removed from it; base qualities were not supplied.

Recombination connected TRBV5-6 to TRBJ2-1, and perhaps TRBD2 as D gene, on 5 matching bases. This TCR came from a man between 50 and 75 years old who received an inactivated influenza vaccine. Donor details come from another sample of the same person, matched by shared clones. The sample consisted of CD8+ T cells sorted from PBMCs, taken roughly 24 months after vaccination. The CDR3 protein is CASSSGMEQFF. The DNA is TGTGCCAGCAGCTCCGGGATGGAGCAGTTCTTC.